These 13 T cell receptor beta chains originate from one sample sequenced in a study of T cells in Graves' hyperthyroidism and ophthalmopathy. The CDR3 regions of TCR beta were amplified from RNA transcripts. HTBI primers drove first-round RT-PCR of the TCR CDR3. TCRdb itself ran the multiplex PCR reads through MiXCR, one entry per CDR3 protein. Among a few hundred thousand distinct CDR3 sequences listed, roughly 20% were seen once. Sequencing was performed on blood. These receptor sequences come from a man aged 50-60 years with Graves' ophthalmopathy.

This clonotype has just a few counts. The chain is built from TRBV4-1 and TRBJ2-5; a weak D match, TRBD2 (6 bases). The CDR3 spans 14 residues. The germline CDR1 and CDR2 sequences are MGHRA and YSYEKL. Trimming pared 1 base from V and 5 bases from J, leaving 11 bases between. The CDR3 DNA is TGCGCCAGCAGCCAAGCGGGAGTGGGGGAGACCCAGTACTTC. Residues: CASSQAGVGETQYF.

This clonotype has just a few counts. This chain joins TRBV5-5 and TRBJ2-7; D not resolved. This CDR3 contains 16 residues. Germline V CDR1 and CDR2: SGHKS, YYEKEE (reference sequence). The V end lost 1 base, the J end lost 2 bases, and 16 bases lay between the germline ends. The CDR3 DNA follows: TGTGCCAGCAGCTTGAAGTTAGGAGACTCAACCTACGAGCAGTACTTC. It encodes CASSLKLGDSTYEQYF.

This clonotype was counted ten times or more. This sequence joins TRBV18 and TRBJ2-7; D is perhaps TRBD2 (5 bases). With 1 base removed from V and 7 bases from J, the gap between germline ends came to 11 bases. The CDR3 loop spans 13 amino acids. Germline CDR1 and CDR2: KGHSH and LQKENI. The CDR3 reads CASSPHGSGEQYF. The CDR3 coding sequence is TGTGCCAGCTCACCACACGGTTCGGGGGAGCAGTACTTC. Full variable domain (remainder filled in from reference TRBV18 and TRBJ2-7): NAGVMQNPRHLVRRRGQEARLRCSPMKGHSHVYWYRQLPEEGLKFMVYLQKENIIDESGMPKERFSAEFPKEGPSILRIQQVVRGDSAAYFCASSPHGSGEQYFGPGTRLTVT.

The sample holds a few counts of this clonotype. This CDR3 reads CASSLGGGGEETQYF. CDR3 DNA: TGTGCCAGCAGCTTGGGAGGAGGGGGAGAAGAGACCCAGTACTTC. The rearrangement joins TRBV5-4 to TRBJ2-5; D may correspond to TRBD1 or TRBD2 (6 bases each). The ends were cut back, 0 bases at V and 3 bases at J, with 12 bases in the middle. This CDR3 has 15 residues. Germline CDR1 is SGHNT and CDR2 is YYREEE (reference sequence).

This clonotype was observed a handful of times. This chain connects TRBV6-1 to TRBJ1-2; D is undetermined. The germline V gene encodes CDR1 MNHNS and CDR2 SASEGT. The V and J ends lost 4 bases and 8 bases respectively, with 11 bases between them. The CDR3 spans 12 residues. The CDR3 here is CASSAGPLGYTF. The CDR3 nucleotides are TGTGCCAGCAGTGCGGGCCCGTTGGGCTACACCTTC.

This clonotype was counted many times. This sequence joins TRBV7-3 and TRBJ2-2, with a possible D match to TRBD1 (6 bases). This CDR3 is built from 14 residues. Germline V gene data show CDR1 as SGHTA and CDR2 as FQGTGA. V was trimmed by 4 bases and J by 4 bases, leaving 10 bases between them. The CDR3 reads CASSSVRGTGELFF. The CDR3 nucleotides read TGTGCCAGCAGCTCGGTCAGGGGCACCGGGGAGCTGTTTTTT.

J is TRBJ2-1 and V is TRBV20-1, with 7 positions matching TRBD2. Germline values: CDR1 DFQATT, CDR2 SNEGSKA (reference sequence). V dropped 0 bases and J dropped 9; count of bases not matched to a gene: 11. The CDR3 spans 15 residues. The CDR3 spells CSARDHKASGIEQFF. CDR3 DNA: TGCAGTGCTAGAGATCATAAGGCTAGCGGCATTGAGCAGTTCTTC.

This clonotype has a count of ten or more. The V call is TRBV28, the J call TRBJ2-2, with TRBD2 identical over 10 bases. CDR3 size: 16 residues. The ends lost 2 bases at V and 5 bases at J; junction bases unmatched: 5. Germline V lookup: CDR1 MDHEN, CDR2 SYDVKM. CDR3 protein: CASSLIAGGGTGELFF. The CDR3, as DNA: TGTGCCAGCAGTTTAATAGCGGGAGGTGGTACCGGGGAGCTGTTTTTT.

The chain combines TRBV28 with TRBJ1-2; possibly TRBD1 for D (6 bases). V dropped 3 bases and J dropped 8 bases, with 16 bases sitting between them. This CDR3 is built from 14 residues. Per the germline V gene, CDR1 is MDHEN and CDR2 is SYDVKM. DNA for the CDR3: TGTGCCAGCAGTTTTCAGCCGGGGGCAAGGGGCTACACCTTC. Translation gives CASSFQPGARGYTF.

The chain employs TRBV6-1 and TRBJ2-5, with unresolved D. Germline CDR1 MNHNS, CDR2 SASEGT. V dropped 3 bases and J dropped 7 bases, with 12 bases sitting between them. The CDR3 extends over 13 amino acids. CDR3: CASSEELRVTQYF. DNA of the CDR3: TGTGCCAGCAGTGAGGAACTAAGGGTGACCCAGTACTTC.

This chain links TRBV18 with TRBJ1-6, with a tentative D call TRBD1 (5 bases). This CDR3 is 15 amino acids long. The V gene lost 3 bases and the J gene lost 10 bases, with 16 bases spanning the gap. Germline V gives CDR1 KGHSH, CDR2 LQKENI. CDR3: CASSPGRGAESPLHF. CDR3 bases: TGTGCCAGCTCACCTGGAAGGGGCGCGGAGTCACCCCTCCACTTT.

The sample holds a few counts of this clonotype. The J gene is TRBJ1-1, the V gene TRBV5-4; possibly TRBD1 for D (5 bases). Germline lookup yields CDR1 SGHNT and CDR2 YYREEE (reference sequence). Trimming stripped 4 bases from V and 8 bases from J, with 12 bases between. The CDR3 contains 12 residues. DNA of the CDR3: TGTGCCAGCAGCAGGGACGGACCCGAAGCTTTCTTT. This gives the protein CASSRDGPEAFF.

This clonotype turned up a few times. CDR3 sequence (DNA): TGCGCCAGCAGCCAGGCCGGCTACGAGCAGTACTTC. It yields the protein CASSQAGYEQYF. The chain uses TRBV5-1 and TRBJ2-7; D uncertain. Germline CDR1 SGHRS, CDR2 YFSETQ. Trimming shortened V by 4 bases and J by 3 bases, and 8 bases separated the two germline ends. This CDR3 comprises 12 residues.